The 29 T cell receptor beta chains listed next were all sequenced from one sample in a study of PD-1 blockade in classical Hodgkin lymphoma. Libraries were prepared by immunoSEQ multiplex PCR; TCRdb keeps only in-frame clonotypes and omits some of them. Found here are 95,000 to 100,000 clones, around nine tenths of them singletons; the top ten hold 5% to 7.5%. Each patient's relapse followed autologous stem cell transplantation, and brentuximab vedotin exposure varied. This specimen consisted of peripheral blood mononuclear cells (PBMCs), obtained before the second cycle of nivolumab. These TCRs come from a human donor with classical Hodgkin lymphoma.

V and J are TRBV2 and TRBJ2-7; D is unresolved. CDR3 size: 14 residues. Trimming removed 8 bases from V and 4 bases from J, with 18 bases in between. CDR1 is SNHLY and CDR2 is FYNNEI in the germline V gene. In DNA, the CDR3 is TGTGCCAGCCATGCGTGGCTAGAAAGTTACGAGCAGTACTTC. Protein product: CASHAWLESYEQYF.

As regards this clone: Compared with germline, one end of the junction differs, possibly owing to a read error. This chain joins TRBV28 and TRBJ2-7; no clear D gene. Germline CDR1 reads MDHEN; CDR2 reads SYDVKM. This CDR3 has 13 residues. CDR3 region: CASSLGFLTLRSF. The CDR3 nucleotides read TGTGCCAGCAGTTTAGGTTTTCTGACCTTAAGGAGCTTC. Based on the CDR3 plus reference TRBV28 and TRBJ2-7, the full variable domain is DVKVTQSSRYLVKRTGEKVFLECVQDMDHENMFWYRQDPGLGLRLIYFSYDVKMKEKGDIPEGYSVSREKKERFSLILESASTNQTSMYLCASSLGFLTLRSFGPGTRLTVT.

The chain couples TRBV2 to TRBJ1-4, with D hard to call. The germline V and J ends were trimmed by 8 bases and 5 bases, with 18 bases remaining between them. The CDR3 is 15 amino acids. Germline assignment: CDR1 SNHLY and CDR2 FYNNEI. CDR3 region: CASGPGPGRNEKLFF. Here the CDR3 DNA reads TGTGCCAGCGGCCCCGGGCCGGGAAGGAATGAAAAACTGTTTTTT.

The chain employs TRBV5-6 and TRBJ2-7; perhaps TRBD1 as D (6 bases). The V end lost 2 bases, the J end lost 7 bases, and 16 bases lay between the germline ends. The CDR3 is 14 residues long. Per the germline V gene, CDR1 is SGHDT and CDR2 is YYEEEE. The CDR3 loop is CASSFGAGAQEQYF. The CDR3 DNA reads TGTGCCAGCAGCTTTGGGGCAGGGGCCCAGGAGCAGTACTTC.

The rearrangement links TRBV27 to TRBJ2-7; 8 positions match TRBD2. Germline V gives CDR1 MNHEY, CDR2 SMNVEV (reference sequence). The CDR3 loop spans 16 amino acids. J lost 1 base, V lost 4 bases, and 9 bases had no gene match. The CDR3 DNA reads as TGTGCCAGCAGTTCCCACGGCGTAGCGGGGTCCTACGAGCAGTACTTC. It is translated as CASSSHGVAGSYEQYF.

About this clone: One end of the junction does not line up with germline, which may come from a read error. This chain joins TRBV19 and TRBJ1-2; TRBD1 might be the D (5 bases). The CDR3 has 17 residues. Germline V gene data show CDR1 as LNHDA and CDR2 as SQIVND (reference sequence). The CDR3, as DNA: TGTGCCAGTAGTTTAGAATCCGGGGCCTACACTAACTATGGCTACACCTTC. It specifies CASSLESGAYTNYGYTF.

V usage is TRBV2 and J usage is TRBJ1-1, with D perhaps TRBD1 (5 bases). The CDR3 consists of 14 residues. V lost 6 bases and J lost 2, with 13 bases in between. CDR1 SNHLY and CDR2 FYNNEI come from the germline V gene. The chain's CDR3 is CASSGDSYNTEAFF. CDR3 sequence (DNA): TGTGCCAGCAGCGGAGACAGTTATAACACTGAAGCTTTCTTT.

The chain is built from TRBV2 and TRBJ1-1; 7 nucleotides agree with TRBD1. Germline CDR1 and CDR2: SNHLY and FYNNEI. Trimming cost V 5 bases and J 2 bases; bases outside gene matches: 11. CDR3 size: 16 residues. The CDR3 DNA sequence: TGTGCCAGCAGTCACCCCATCCACAGGGGAAACACTGAAGCTTTCTTT. Encoded protein: CASSHPIHRGNTEAFF.

The gene calls are TRBV7-2 and TRBJ2-1; 7 bases map to TRBD1. The germline CDR1 and CDR2 sequences are SGHTA and FQGNSA. The CDR3 is 17 residues long. J was trimmed by 5 bases and V by 6 bases; bases with no gene match: 16. The DNA for the CDR3 is TGTGCCAGCAGTCCACGAAAAGACAGGGAGCTTAACAATGAGCAGTTCTTC. Residues: CASSPRKDRELNNEQFF. Filled out from reference TRBV7-2 and TRBJ2-1, the complete variable domain reads GAGVSQSPSNKVTEKGKDVELRCDPISGHTALYWYRQSLGQGLEFLIYFQGNSAPDKSGLPSDRFSAERTGGSVSTLTIQRTQQEDSAVYLCASSPRKDRELNNEQFFGPGTRLTVL.

The V gene is TRBV2, the J gene TRBJ1-6; a weak D match, TRBD1 (5 bases). The CDR3 spans 12 residues. Between the trimmed V and J ends, which lost 6 bases and 8 bases, there was a span of 8 bases. Germline V gene lookup returns CDR1 SNHLY and CDR2 FYNNEI. The CDR3 is CASRGPDSPLHF. In DNA, the CDR3 is TGTGCCAGCAGGGGGCCCGATTCACCCCTCCACTTT.

The chain couples TRBV7-4 to TRBJ2-4; 10 nucleotides agree with TRBD2. CDR1 is SGHVT and CDR2 is SQSDAQ in the germline V gene. CDR3 length: 20 residues. Unmatched junction bases numbered 17, after V lost 5 bases and J lost 1 base. The CDR3 reads CASSPTSSGGRVPAKNIQYF. The DNA of the CDR3 is TGTGCCAGCAGCCCTACCTCTAGCGGGGGCAGGGTTCCGGCCAAAAACATTCAGTACTTC.

The chain employs TRBV19 and TRBJ1-1; D may be TRBD1 (6 bases). CDR3 size: 15 residues. V dropped 5 bases and J dropped 1 base, with 14 bases sitting between them. Germline V gives CDR1 LNHDA, CDR2 SQIVND (reference sequence). CDR3: CASSLKDRSNTEAFF. The CDR3 region has the DNA TGTGCCAGTAGTCTCAAAGACAGGTCGAACACTGAAGCTTTCTTT.

This clone was counted once. The DNA of the CDR3 is TGTGCCAGCAGTTCGTTAGAGGCTAGCACAGATACGCAGTATTTT. This encodes CASSSLEASTDTQYF. The chain is built from TRBV6-6 and TRBJ2-3; D remains unclear. The ends were cut back, 4 bases at V and 0 bases at J, with 11 bases in the middle. Germline CDR1 and CDR2: MNHNY and SVGAGI (reference sequence). The CDR3 runs 15 residues.

The chain's CDR3 is CASSSTLNSITDTQYF. The CDR3 bases are TGTGCCAGCAGTTCGACCTTGAACAGTATCACAGATACGCAGTATTTT. The genes are TRBV5-8 and TRBJ2-3; D uncertain. CDR1 is SGHTS, CDR2 YDEGEE, per germline. CDR3 length equals 16 residues. V was trimmed by 5 bases and J by 2 bases, leaving 18 bases between them.

The rearrangement uses TRBV7-2 and TRBJ2-3, with 11 bases fitting TRBD2. V was clipped by 1 base and J by 4 bases; unmatched bases: 10. The CDR3 has 18 amino acids. Germline CDR1 and CDR2: SGHTA and FQGNSA. The CDR3 DNA reads TGTGCCAGCAGCTTAGAGACTCTGCTAGCGGGGGGCCCAGATACGCAGTATTTT. As protein: CASSLETLLAGGPDTQYF.

The chain links TRBV11-2 to TRBJ2-2; either TRBD1 or TRBD2 may fit D (6 bases each). The CDR3 covers 16 residues. Trimming cost V 1 base and J 3 bases, with 12 bases left between them. Germline values: CDR1 SGHAT, CDR2 FQNNGV. Here the CDR3 DNA reads TGTGCCAGCAGCTTAGGGGGGGCAGGGGACACCGGGGAGCTGTTTTTT. Protein: CASSLGGAGDTGELFF.

The J gene is TRBJ1-1, the V gene TRBV27; D ambiguous. In germline, CDR1 is MNHEY, CDR2 SMNVEV (reference sequence). The V and J ends lost 3 bases and 4 bases respectively, with 12 bases between them. The CDR3 covers 14 residues. The DNA of the CDR3 is TGTGCCAGCAGTTTTCTTGCGGGAGGCACTGAAGCTTTCTTT. It is translated as CASSFLAGGTEAFF.

V and J are TRBV6-6 and TRBJ2-7; 7 positions match TRBD1. CDR1 MNHNY and CDR2 SVGAGI come from the germline V gene (reference sequence). The V and J ends lost 5 bases and 5 bases, in that order; junction bases with no gene match: 3. This CDR3 region has 12 residues. Here the CDR3 DNA reads TGTGCCAGCAGTAGAACAGGGGACGAGCAGTACTTC. Translated, it gives CASSRTGDEQYF.

The sample holds one count of this clone. The chain's CDR3 is CASSRTGGETQYF. The CDR3 region has the DNA TGTGCCAGTAGTAGGACAGGAGGGGAGACCCAGTACTTC. The J gene is TRBJ2-5, the V gene TRBV19, with D maybe TRBD1 (7 bases). CDR3 size: 13 residues. The germline V and J ends were trimmed by 4 bases and 5 bases, with 11 bases remaining between them. Germline V gives CDR1 LNHDA, CDR2 SQIVND (reference sequence).

The chain uses TRBV7-3 and TRBJ1-6, with no clear D. This CDR3 contains 15 residues. V was cut by 6 bases and J by 0 bases, with 9 bases left in between. Germline V gene lookup returns CDR1 SGHTA and CDR2 FQGTGA. The CDR3 DNA reads as TGTGCCAGCAGTCCCGATTCCTCCTATAATTCACCCCTCCACTTT. Its protein is CASSPDSSYNSPLHF.

The J gene is TRBJ2-6, the V gene TRBV9; tentative D call: TRBD1 (5 bases). The CDR3 is 13 amino acids. Per the germline V gene, CDR1 is SGDLS and CDR2 is YYNGEE. The V gene lost 3 bases and the J gene lost 9 bases, with 10 bases spanning the gap. CDR3 loop: CASSEGHFNVLTF. The CDR3 DNA reads as TGTGCCAGCAGCGAAGGACACTTCAACGTCCTGACTTTC.

This clone was seen a few times. V is TRBV7-9 and J is TRBJ1-1; D ambiguous. Germline CDR1 SEHNR, CDR2 FQNEAQ (reference sequence). V gave up 2 bases and J gave up 1 base, with 11 bases separating them. This CDR3 has 15 residues. Here the CDR3 DNA reads TGTGCCAGCAGCTTACGTCAATTACCGAACACTGAAGCTTTCTTT. Amino acids: CASSLRQLPNTEAFF.

The chain is built from TRBV2 and TRBJ1-2; D is perhaps TRBD1 (5 bases). Deletions cut 7 bases from V and 5 bases from J, with 17 bases between. The CDR3 is 14 amino acids. Looked up from germline, CDR1 is SNHLY and CDR2 is FYNNEI. CDR3 sequence: CASTPGPGYYGYTF. The DNA of the CDR3 is TGTGCCAGCACCCCGGGGCCAGGTTATTATGGCTACACCTTC.

This clone was detected a few times. The chain joins TRBV6-5 to TRBJ2-7; D is tentatively TRBD1 or TRBD2 (7 bases each). Trimming removed 6 bases from V and 2 bases from J, with 11 bases in between. This CDR3 spans 13 amino acids. Germline CDR1 MNHEY, CDR2 SVGAGI. The CDR3 DNA reads TGTGCCAGCAGCAGGGGGGGGGCCTACGAGCAGTACTTC. This translates into CASSRGGAYEQYF.

The chain couples TRBV7-9 to TRBJ1-1; the D is unclear. The CDR3 is 14 residues long. The V end was cut by 0 bases, the J end by 1 base, with 6 bases between. The germline V gene has CDR1 SEHNR and CDR2 FQNEAQ (reference sequence). The CDR3: CASSLAGKNTEAFF. CDR3 coding DNA: TGTGCCAGCAGCTTAGCCGGCAAGAACACTGAAGCTTTCTTT.

The chain is built from TRBV6-5 and TRBJ2-7; 8 nucleotides match TRBD1. Germline-derived CDR1 and CDR2 are MNHEY and SVGAGI. The V gene end was trimmed by 2 bases and the J gene end by 2 bases; junction bases not matched to a gene: 2. The CDR3 contains 14 residues. This CDR3 is CASSYQGAAYEQYF. CDR3 DNA: TGTGCCAGCAGTTACCAGGGGGCGGCCTACGAGCAGTACTTC.

V usage is TRBV7-2 and J usage is TRBJ1-2; 10 nucleotides agree with TRBD1. From germline, CDR1 is SGHTA and CDR2 FQGNSA. V was pared by 5 bases and J by 8 bases, with 14 bases of the junction left unmatched. This CDR3 has 16 residues. The CDR3 DNA reads TGTGCCAGCAGCACCGAGGTGGGACAGGGGATGGGAGGCTACACCTTC. Protein product: CASSTEVGQGMGGYTF.

V gene TRBV7-9 combines with J gene TRBJ1-5; no definite D call. This CDR3 spans 16 amino acids. The germline gives CDR1 SEHNR, CDR2 FQNEAQ (reference sequence). V was trimmed by 5 bases and J by 3 bases, leaving 17 bases between them. The CDR3 reads CASSRWVGEVNQPQHF. CDR3 sequence (DNA): TGTGCCAGCAGCCGCTGGGTCGGGGAGGTCAATCAGCCCCAGCATTTT.

The rearrangement links TRBV6-5 to TRBJ1-1; TRBD1 matches at 7 bases. Germline V gene data show CDR1 as MNHEY and CDR2 as SVGAGI. V shed 3 bases and J 4 bases; nucleotides not matched to a gene: 11. CDR3 size: 16 residues. This CDR3 is CASSYGGLAGGTEAFF. CDR3 DNA sequence: TGTGCCAGCAGTTATGGGGGGCTCGCAGGGGGCACTGAAGCTTTCTTT.